Each of the 30 T cell receptor beta chains below was sequenced from the same sample in a study of Ad26.COV2.S vaccination and SARS-CoV-2 variants. Clones were sequenced by immunoSEQ multiplex PCR, and TCRdb holds only the in-frame ones, with some missing. The profile covers around 370,000 clones, with 85% appearing a single time and around 3% taken by the ten largest. The treatment here: roughly 20 received Ad26.COV2.S at low or high dose, single or two shots; roughly five received placebo; per-sample allocation not given. Day 63 following the first vaccine or placebo injection was when the samples were taken. This specimen was peripheral blood, taken in a trial of Ad26.COV2.S vaccine versus placebo. The receptors originated from a person aged 18-60 years who received the Ad26.COV2.S COVID-19 vaccine or a placebo.

V is TRBV20-1 and J is TRBJ2-5; 11 bases match TRBD1. The CDR3 length is 14 residues. Trimming removed 3 bases from V and 5 bases from J; junction bases left unmatched: 5. Per germline, CDR1 DFQATT and CDR2 SNEGSKA (reference sequence). The CDR3 protein is CSASTGTGGETQYF. The CDR3 DNA reads as TGCAGTGCTAGTACCGGGACAGGGGGGGAGACCCAGTACTTC.

J is TRBJ2-1 and V is TRBV9; tentatively, D is TRBD1 or TRBD2 (7 bases each). Per germline, CDR1 SGDLS and CDR2 YYNGEE. The V and J ends lost 3 bases and 5 bases respectively, with 18 bases between them. There are 16 residues in the CDR3. The CDR3 DNA reads TGTGCCAGCAGCGCCCCCTCAGCGGGACAGAACAATGAGCAGTTCTTC. Encoded protein: CASSAPSAGQNNEQFF.

This clone was recorded a few times. The V and J genes are TRBV27 and TRBJ1-2; TRBD1 aligns across 8 bases. The J segment lost 6 bases and the V segment lost 6 bases, leaving 6 bases of the junction unmatched. This CDR3 has 13 residues. Germline V CDR1 and CDR2: MNHEY, SMNVEV (reference sequence). The DNA for the CDR3 is TGTGCCAGCAGACGCACAGGGGGGGATGGCTACACCTTC. Amino acid sequence: CASRRTGGDGYTF.

This clone was seen a single time. The chain recombines TRBV2 with TRBJ2-7, with TRBD1 matching over 7 bases. The CDR3 sequence is 14 residues long. Per the germline V gene, CDR1 is SNHLY and CDR2 is FYNNEI. The V and J ends lost 6 bases and 7 bases, in that order; junction bases with no gene match: 12. In nucleotides, the CDR3 is TGTGCCAGCAGAAGCCCCTCCCCCAGGGGGGAGCAGTACTTC. This codes for CASRSPSPRGEQYF.

This clone has just one count. This sequence joins TRBV27 and TRBJ2-1; the D gene is possibly TRBD1 (10 bases). Germline V lookup: CDR1 MNHEY, CDR2 SMNVEV (reference sequence). The CDR3 consists of 19 residues. Trimming removed 5 bases at V and 10 bases at J, with 33 bases between. CDR3 in amino acids: CASSPRQGAGGPLFWEQFF. The CDR3 nucleotides are TGTGCCAGCAGTCCACGACAGGGGGCGGGAGGGCCTTTATTCTGGGAGCAGTTCTTC.

V is TRBV9 and J is TRBJ2-3; TRBD2 matches 11 bases. The junction had 3 bases not matched to a gene; V was cut back by 4 bases and J by 2 bases. Germline CDR1 reads SGDLS; CDR2 reads YYNGEE. The CDR3 runs to 15 residues. The CDR3 DNA sequence: TGTGCCAGCAGCATTAGCGGGGGGGACACAGATACGCAGTATTTT. Translating gives CASSISGGDTDTQYF.

The J gene is TRBJ2-5, the V gene TRBV7-2, with D unclear. This CDR3 region has 14 residues. The V gene's germline CDR1 is SGHTA and CDR2 FQGNSA. Trimming removed 2 bases from V and 2 bases from J, with 9 bases in between. The CDR3 sequence is CASSLRGHQETQYF. The CDR3 coding sequence is TGTGCCAGCAGCTTAAGAGGCCATCAAGAGACCCAGTACTTC.

The rearrangement uses TRBV7-2 and TRBJ2-3; D gene uncertain. The germline V gene encodes CDR1 SGHTA and CDR2 FQGNSA. The CDR3 spans 14 residues. V was cut by 4 bases and J by 3 bases, with 11 bases left in between. The CDR3 DNA is TGTGCCAGCAGCTCCGAGCCGGTGACAGATACGCAGTATTTT. This sequence encodes CASSSEPVTDTQYF.

The rearrangement uses TRBV6-5 and TRBJ1-2; no clear D gene. CDR1 is MNHEY and CDR2 is SVGAGI in the germline V gene. With 8 bases removed from V and 5 bases from J, the gap between germline ends came to 6 bases. CDR3 length equals 10 residues. The CDR3 spells CASREYGYTF. Here the CDR3 DNA reads TGTGCCAGCCGAGAATATGGCTACACCTTC.

V and J are TRBV6-2 or TRBV6-3 and TRBJ1-3; no reliable D call. V lost 6 bases and J lost 0, with 9 bases in between. Germline CDR1 is MNHEY and CDR2 is SVGEGT. This CDR3 is 14 amino acids long. CDR3 in amino acids: CASSLRSSGNTIYF. CDR3 DNA: TGTGCCAGCAGCCTACGGAGCTCTGGAAACACCATATATTTT.

J is TRBJ1-5 and V is TRBV7-8, with D uncertain. The ends were cut back, 2 bases at V and 6 bases at J, with 14 bases in the middle. The germline CDR1 and CDR2 sequences are SGHVS and FQNEAQ. This CDR3 region has 15 residues. In nucleotides, the CDR3 is TGTGCCAGCAGCTTATTAGAGGGCGCAGGTCAGCCCCAGCATTTT. It translates to CASSLLEGAGQPQHF.

The genes are TRBV12-3 or TRBV12-4 and TRBJ2-1; D is unclear. The V gene lost 3 bases and the J gene lost 9 bases, with 9 bases spanning the gap. The CDR3 covers 12 residues. In nucleotides, the CDR3 is TGTGCCAGCAGTTTCGGGCTTCTTGAGCAGTTCTTC. This translates into CASSFGLLEQFF.

The chain links TRBV18 to TRBJ2-3, with a tentative D call TRBD1 (6 bases). This CDR3 is 15 amino acids long. Trimming cost V 1 base and J 7 bases, with 15 bases left between them. Germline CDR1 KGHSH, CDR2 LQKENI. DNA for the CDR3: TGTGCCAGCTCACCACTCCTCCTACAGGGAAATACGCAGTATTTT. Its protein is CASSPLLLQGNTQYF.

V gene TRBV5-6 combines with J gene TRBJ2-5, with 9 bases fitting TRBD2. Germline CDR1 SGHDT, CDR2 YYEEEE. The CDR3 has 16 amino acids. The V segment lost 2 bases and the J segment 1 base; nucleotides outside the gene matches: 6. The CDR3 DNA reads as TGTGCCAGCAGCTTATTGGCGGGAGGGCCCCAAGAGACCCAGTACTTC. Protein: CASSLLAGGPQETQYF.

This clone was counted a few times. The genes are TRBV10-3 and TRBJ1-2; no clear D. From germline, CDR1 is ENHRY and CDR2 SYGVKD. The length of the CDR3 is 14 residues. V lost 11 bases, J lost 7 bases, and 23 bases lay in between. DNA of the CDR3: TGTGCCTCCAATGACGCCGCCGTCCCCAGTGGCTACACCTTC. This translates into CASNDAAVPSGYTF.

The rearrangement uses TRBV5-1 and TRBJ2-1, with 8 bases identical to TRBD2. The CDR3 spans 15 residues. V shed 2 bases, J shed 0 bases, and the junction held 1 base outside the gene matches. Germline V gives CDR1 SGHRS, CDR2 YFSETQ. The CDR3: CASSFSGDSYNEQFF. CDR3 sequence (DNA): TGCGCCAGCAGCTTTAGCGGGGACTCCTACAATGAGCAGTTCTTC.

The chain has TRBV6-2 or TRBV6-3 and TRBJ1-6; D remains unclear. The CDR3 loop spans 13 amino acids. CDR1 is MNHEY, CDR2 SVGEGT, per germline. V was cut by 2 bases and J by 9 bases, with 8 bases left in between. CDR3 DNA: TGTGCCAGCAGTTACAGGGCCATTTCACCCCTCCACTTT. This gives the protein CASSYRAISPLHF.

Written as DNA, the CDR3 is TGTGCCAGCAGCTCCGCTTTGGACAGAGAGAACACTGAAGCTTTCTTT. This gives the protein CASSSALDRENTEAFF. This chain links TRBV13 with TRBJ1-1, with a possible D match to TRBD1 (6 bases). V dropped 4 bases and J dropped 1 base, with 16 bases sitting between them. The germline V gene encodes CDR1 PRHDT and CDR2 FYEKMQ (reference sequence). The CDR3 runs to 16 residues.

This rearrangement joins TRBV6-6 to TRBJ2-7, with 8 bases identical to TRBD2. Trimming took 2 bases from V and 8 from J; bases not matched to a gene: 11. The CDR3 is 15 residues long. Germline loops: CDR1 MNHNY, CDR2 SVGAGI (reference sequence). This CDR3 reads CASSYPLGLEYQQYF. The CDR3 DNA is TGTGCCAGCAGTTACCCCTTGGGACTAGAGTACCAGCAGTACTTC.

The rearrangement uses TRBV10-3 and TRBJ2-5; the match to TRBD1 covers 7 bases. The CDR3 sequence is 12 residues long. The V segment lost 10 bases and the J segment 1 base; nucleotides outside the gene matches: 3. Germline CDR1 reads ENHRY; CDR2 reads SYGVKD. The CDR3 region is CATGTVQETQYF. CDR3 DNA sequence: TGTGCCACCGGGACAGTCCAAGAGACCCAGTACTTC.

This clone was observed a single time. Relative to the germline gene, one junction end is altered; a read error may explain this. The chain combines TRBV3-1 (or the pseudogene TRBV3-2) with TRBJ2-3; a weak D match, TRBD2 (6 bases). Germline loops: CDR1 LGHDT, CDR2 YNNKEL (reference sequence). This CDR3 comprises 14 residues. This chain's CDR3 is CASSQETSRDTQYF. The CDR3 nucleotides read TGTGCCAGCAGCCAAGAAACTAGCAGAGATACGCAGTATTTT.

The chain combines TRBV27 with TRBJ2-7; 7 bases map to TRBD1. V shed 6 bases and J 0 bases; nucleotides not matched to a gene: 5. The CDR3 is made up of 14 amino acids. Germline-derived CDR1 and CDR2 are MNHEY and SMNVEV (reference sequence). The CDR3 loop reads CASRKDRASYEQYF. The CDR3 DNA reads TGTGCCAGCAGGAAAGACAGGGCCTCCTACGAGCAGTACTTC.

The chain uses TRBV11-2 and TRBJ2-7; TRBD2 matches 10 bases. The length of the CDR3 is 14 residues. The germline CDR1 and CDR2 sequences are SGHAT and FQNNGV. The junction had 7 bases not matched to a gene; V was cut back by 5 bases and J by 6 bases. The DNA of the CDR3 is TGTGCCAGCAGCCCCGAGCGGGGGGGTATCGAGCAGTACTTC. It specifies CASSPERGGIEQYF.

The chain couples TRBV5-1 to TRBJ1-2, with 7 bases lining up with TRBD1. The CDR3 runs to 16 residues. With 4 bases clipped from V and 0 bases from J, the junction kept 9 bases outside the gene matches. Germline loops: CDR1 SGHRS, CDR2 YFSETQ. The CDR3 reads CASSLGGTETNYGYTF. The CDR3, as DNA: TGCGCCAGCAGCCTCGGGGGGACAGAAACTAACTATGGCTACACCTTC.

The table lists this clone with a count of one. This sequence joins TRBV5-6 and TRBJ2-1, with TRBD1 matching over 10 bases. V shed 3 bases, J shed 9 bases, and the junction held 9 bases outside the gene matches. The CDR3 runs 15 residues. From germline, CDR1 is SGHDT and CDR2 YYEEEE. CDR3 loop: CASSSLGQGLGEQFF. In nucleotides, the CDR3 is TGTGCCAGCAGCTCTCTGGGACAGGGGCTCGGTGAGCAGTTCTTC.

This clone appeared a few times. The chain recombines TRBV14 with TRBJ2-2; D gene uncertain. This CDR3 region has 14 residues. CDR1 SGHDN and CDR2 FVKESK come from the germline V gene. V lost 6 bases and J lost 7, with 15 bases in between. CDR3 DNA: TGTGCCAGCAGTAGGTATAAGGACGGCGGGGAGCTGTTTTTT. It yields the protein CASSRYKDGGELFF.

The CDR3 coding sequence is TGTGCCAGCACCCCCGGCGGCTGGGAGCGGGGGTACAATGAGCAGTTCTTC. Translation: CASTPGGWERGYNEQFF. V and J are TRBV5-4 and TRBJ2-1; TRBD2 aligns across 8 bases. J was trimmed by 4 bases and V by 6 bases; bases with no gene match: 15. From germline, CDR1 is SGHNT and CDR2 YYREEE (reference sequence). There are 17 residues in the CDR3.

This clone has a single count. This chain uses TRBV3-1 (or the pseudogene TRBV3-2) with TRBJ1-4, with D unclear. Trimming stripped 0 bases from V and 0 bases from J, with 5 bases between. The germline CDR1 and CDR2 sequences are LGHDT and YNNKEL (reference sequence). The CDR3 has 15 residues. The CDR3 region is CASSQEVATNEKLFF. The DNA of the CDR3 is TGTGCCAGCAGCCAAGAGGTTGCAACTAATGAAAAACTGTTTTTT.

This chain uses TRBV11-2 with TRBJ1-2; D may be TRBD1 (5 bases). Looked up from germline, CDR1 is SGHAT and CDR2 is FQNNGV. V lost 5 bases, J lost 1 base, and 17 bases lay in between. CDR3 length: 16 residues. CDR3 in amino acids: CASSLHVPTVNYGYTF. DNA for the CDR3: TGTGCCAGCAGCCTACACGTTCCGACAGTTAACTATGGCTACACCTTC. The full variable domain, its missing parts supplied by reference TRBV11-2 and TRBJ1-2, is EAGVAQSPRYKIIEKRQSVAFWCNPISGHATLYWYQQILGQGPKLLIQFQNNGVVDDSQLPKDRFSAERLKGVDSTLKIQPAKLEDSAVYLCASSLHVPTVNYGYTFGSGTRLTVV.

This sequence joins TRBV5-6 and TRBJ2-7; 9 bases map to TRBD1. V lost 2 bases, J lost 2 bases, and 2 bases stayed unmatched. Germline-derived CDR1 and CDR2 are SGHDT and YYEEEE. CDR3 length equals 14 residues. CDR3 residues: CASSFGTGPYEQYF. The CDR3 DNA reads as TGTGCCAGCAGCTTCGGGACAGGGCCCTACGAGCAGTACTTC. The entire variable domain, with the rest obtained from reference TRBV5-6 and TRBJ2-7, is as follows: DAGVTQSPTHLIKTRGQQVTLRCSPKSGHDTVSWYQQALGQGPQFIFQYYEEEERQRGNFPDRFSGHQFPNYSSELNVNALLLGDSALYLCASSFGTGPYEQYFGPGTRLTVT.